There are a few counts of the clone carrying this T cell receptor beta chain. The target antigen is unknown. V gave up 4 bases and J gave up 2 bases, with 10 bases separating them. The CDR3 runs 13 residues. Germline-derived CDR1 and CDR2 are SGHRS and YFSETQ. Researchers used 5'RACE with constant-segment primers to make TCR alpha and TCR beta cDNA libraries that carry sample barcodes and UMIs. TCRdb processed the 5' RACE reads anew with MiXCR; each CDR3 protein has one entry. Found here are 190,000 or so distinct CDR3 sequences, 20% to 25% of them singletons; the top ten hold 23%. This entry is derived from a study of T-cell memory formation after mild COVID-19. Study context: TCR clusters largely stayed donor specific. Points from the study as a whole: Memory from before infection featured some responding clones, which suggests cross-reactive memory joined. Contracting CD4+ clones lay largely in CM and EM, with CD8+ ones residing in EMRA.

The genes are TRBV5-1 and TRBJ2-7; D not resolved. Source material: PBMCs or a T cell subset sorted from them (not recorded which). This sequence originates from an adult woman who had mild COVID-19 (a few samples of this study predate the infection). Cell type and time point are not known. CDR3 nucleotide sequence: TGCGCCAGCAGCCACCCGTCGACCTACGAGCAGTACTTC. It yields the protein CASSHPSTYEQYF.